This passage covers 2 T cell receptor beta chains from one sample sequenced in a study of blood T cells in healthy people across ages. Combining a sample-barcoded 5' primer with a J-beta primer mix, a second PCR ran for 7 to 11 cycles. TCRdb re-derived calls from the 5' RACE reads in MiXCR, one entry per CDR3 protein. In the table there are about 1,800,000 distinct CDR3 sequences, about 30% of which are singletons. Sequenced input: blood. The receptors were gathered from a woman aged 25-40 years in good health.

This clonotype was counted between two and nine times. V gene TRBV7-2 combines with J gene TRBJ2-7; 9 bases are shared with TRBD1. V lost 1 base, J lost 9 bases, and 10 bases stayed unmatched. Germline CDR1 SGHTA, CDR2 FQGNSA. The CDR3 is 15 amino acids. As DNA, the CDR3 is TGTGCCAGCAGCTTAGTTCGGACAGGGGAATCGGTGCAGTACTTC. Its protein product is CASSLVRTGESVQYF. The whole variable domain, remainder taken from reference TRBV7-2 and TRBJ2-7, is GAGVSQSPSNKVTEKGKDVELRCDPISGHTALYWYRQSLGQGLEFLIYFQGNSAPDKSGLPSDRFSAERTGGSVSTLTIQRTQQEDSAVYLCASSLVRTGESVQYFGPGTRLTVT.

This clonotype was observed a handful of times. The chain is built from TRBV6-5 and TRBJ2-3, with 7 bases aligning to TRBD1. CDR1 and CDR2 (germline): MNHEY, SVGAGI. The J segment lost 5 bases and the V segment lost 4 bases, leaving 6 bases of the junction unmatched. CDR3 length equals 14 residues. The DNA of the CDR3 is TGTGCCAGCAGTTGGGACAGCTCTAAAGATACGCAGTATTTT. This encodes CASSWDSSKDTQYF.